This T cell receptor beta chain was recorded in a study of cytomegalovirus exposure and HLA in healthy donors listed by TCRdb under 2017. Study-level background: An earlier analysis of several hundred of the donors reported roughly 270 Gb of sequence data and 100 million to 130 million unique TCR beta sequences from 150 million to 200 million T cells. An early release that covered about 600 HLA-typed donors contained 300 to 350 gigabases of sequencing data and 70 million to 100 million unique TCR sequences. The genetic ancestry cluster associated with self-reported Caucasian donors included 70% to 85% of the 398 genotyped donors. The study aimed to test whether cataloging public T cell receptors could reveal signatures of past pathogen exposure. The study used immunosequencing to profile the T cell repertoires of under 700 subjects and linked those repertoires to cytomegalovirus serostatus. Besides the first cohort of about 730 subjects, a separate validation cohort made up of around 120 different subjects was used. To predict cytomegalovirus infection status, the study combined high-throughput TCR immunosequencing, statistical association of individual TCRs with disease status, and machine learning. In a later analysis, previously published TCR beta repertoires from about 670 donors were re-analyzed and high-resolution HLA genotyping was added so that TCR occurrence patterns could be studied. Rather than drawing on any new phenotypic data, the later analysis identified candidate immune exposures from TCR beta sequences and the way those sequences occurred across donors. An earlier analysis of 500 to 750 of the donors applied high-throughput TCR beta sequencing to assess whether each TCR beta V gene segment acted as functional or pseudogenic. Donor age, sex, ethnicity and CMV serostatus were compiled together with the repertoire data. A later genetic analysis took genome-wide SNP genotypes for about 55% of the roughly 670 donors and used that subset as a discovery cohort. Every repertoire in the discovery cohort had been generated on one and the same sequencing platform. HLA typing included class I and class II loci at four-digit resolution. The number of donors typed differed by locus, with about 629-630 for A, B, C, DRB1 and DQB1, 522 for DQA1, 600 to 610 for DPA1, and some 470 for DPB1. Several DR-DQ haplotypes were handled as single units for association and clustering, since linkage in the cohort was strong. Across about 370 genotyped donors of the cohort, an average of 235,054 unique TCR beta nucleotide sequences per donor were sequenced, and approximately 17% of those sequences were non-productive. General conclusions and limits of the study: It was suggested by the authors that the approach could potentially be generalized to other disease states and immunological phenotypes. Over 15 rarely observed V segments, including chromosome 9 orphons, were excluded from the earlier analysis of approximately 500 of the donors because counts were too low. Because HLA typing was unavailable for some donors at each locus, only the typed subset was used in association tests. Roughly uniform sequencing depth across donors was assumed in presence/absence analyses, although this assumption may not hold. In a later genetic analysis, fewer N-insertions in productive TCRs were reported among donors in an Asian-associated ancestry cluster than the 666-donor mean. In vitro tests confirmed that three of the cytomegalovirus-associated TCR beta chains recognize cytomegalovirus antigens. Some IMGT-functional V segments, including TRBV6-2 and TRBV6-3, could not be distinguished by the 87-base-pair reads and were therefore excluded. Correlated functional status among segregating V segments might reflect linkage disequilibrium, but an unknown experimental factor could not be ruled out. Cytomegalovirus status was reported to be diagnosed by the classifier with high specificity and sensitivity in both the original and validation cohorts. When HLA alleles, especially DR and DQ, strongly co-occurred, TCR associations were difficult to assign to individual alleles. Most TCR sequences were observed very rarely across donors, whereas some public TCRs were present in many individuals. Most CMV-associated TCR beta chains appeared to be HLA-restricted in a later analysis, and the HLA associations seemed to be driven largely by CMV exposure. The study listed approximately 150 TCR beta chains as associated with cytomegalovirus. A cluster of highly shared sequence variants was judged likely to be a technical artifact of the sequencing pipeline. For the cohort, immune exposure information was limited to CMV serostatus. A further reported finding was that TCR beta sequences accurately predicted the HLA-A and HLA-B alleles for most subjects in the first cohort. In a later genetic analysis, a missense DCLRE1C variant was associated with V-gene and J-gene trimming of TCR beta chains, and the association was replicated in an independent cohort. According to a later analysis, TCR association rates differed among HLA loci, with DRB1 alleles showing the most associated TCRs and HLA-C alleles showing the fewest. A later analysis found that HLA-associated TCR beta chains were more clonally expanded and had lower generation probabilities than equally common non-associated chains. In a later analysis, several top co-occurrence clusters were reported to appear linked to parvovirus B19, influenza, CMV and Epstein-Barr virus. This cohort had only TCR beta chains sequenced, and the lack of alpha or paired-chain data limited which features could be detected. Specific HLA alleles were associated with 15,000 to 20,000 TCR beta sequences at a false discovery rate of 0.05 in a later analysis. In an earlier analysis of more than 450 of the donors, most TCR beta V segments were observed in productive rearrangements about 90% or about 30% of the time, broadly matching IMGT annotations.

Libraries were constructed by the immunoSEQ multiplex PCR assay. For the multiplex PCR, a mixture combining 60 forward primers for TCR Vbeta segments and 13 reverse primers for TCR Jbeta segments was used. The CDR3 region of rearranged TCR beta genes was amplified from genomic DNA by a multiplex PCR assay. On the Illumina HiSeq System, the amplified TCR beta libraries were sequenced as 87-base-pair reads. The paper's data handling went like this. Across the 700 or so repertoires, a later analysis counted roughly 84 million unique TCR beta chains, around 11 million of which were shared by at least two donors. To remove PCR and sequencing errors, raw reads were error-corrected and collapsed into unique sequences using a nearest-neighbor algorithm that merged closely related sequences. To assign V, D and J gene segments, CDR3 sequences were aligned to IMGT reference sequences. For a sequence to be retained, at least a six-nucleotide match to both a V gene segment and a J gene segment was required. Rearrangements were called productive when the CDR3 lacked stop codons and stayed in frame with V and J; all others were non-productive. Following IMGT convention, CDR3 was defined as the stretch from the second conserved V-encoded cysteine up to the conserved J-encoded phenylalanine. The earlier analysis of some 600 of the donors excluded sequences that lacked an unambiguous match to a single V gene segment. In an earlier analysis of approximately 500 of the donors, a V segment was called functional when productive rearrangements were above 56.7%, and segregating when the standard deviation between donors exceeded 5%. A statistical classification framework was built to diagnose cytomegalovirus status from the catalog of TCR beta chain sequences. V and J gene assignment, in a later analysis, came from comparing TCR nucleotide sequences with IMGT/GENE-DB human TR gene sequences. In a later analysis, CDR3 sequences and most-parsimonious VDJ recombination scenarios were assigned using the TCRdist pipeline. In a later analysis, each TCR beta chain was defined by its CDR3 amino acid sequence together with its V-gene family, and reads without a unique V-gene family were excluded. A later analysis removed 592 highly shared, low-generation-probability nucleotide sequences to deal with suspected cross-contamination and a sequencing artifact. In a later analysis, a clonal expansion index was calculated for each public chain from normalized within-repertoire ranks of inferred template counts. Generation probabilities in a later analysis came from a VDJ recombination model fitted to out-of-frame rearrangements, and those results were checked against IGoR. In a later analysis, TCR-TCR, TCR-HLA and TCR-CMV co-occurrence was scored with hypergeometric tests, and a repertoire-size bias correction was applied to TCR pairs. In a later analysis, false discovery rates were estimated by permuting HLA or CMV assignments 20 times. A later analysis grouped co-occurring TCRs with DBSCAN, adding TCRdist sequence similarity when clustering within HLA-allele-positive subsets. Repertoires with fewer than 30,000 or more than 120,000 public chains, plus five repertoires with anomalous nucleotide sharing, were excluded from co-occurrence clustering. The clones in this table, taken by TCRdb from immuneACCESS, are in-frame only. Not every clone is retained; where verified, under half of the shortfall comes from an unresolved V gene, and the cause of the rest is unknown. V, J and clone size reflect that table, while D and trimming were determined from the DNA. For this sample the table gives about 110,000 clones, of which around 87% were detected only once. The ten largest make up approximately 2% of the sample.

A note on this clone: Its antigen is still unknown. Base quality data are lacking; no much larger clone is found one base away.

V and J are trimmed by 0 bases and 8 bases, and the gene matches miss 6 bases of the junction. CDR1 and CDR2, looked up from the germline V gene (reference sequence), are GTSNPN and SVGIG. The CDR3 goes from the cysteine to the phenylalanine over 13 residues. The sequence is cut down to CDR3 DNA, 39 bases in frame from base 1. The cohort was made up of 666 healthy bone marrow donors. All cohort members were sampled while nominally healthy, although unrecorded immune exposures were likely present. The donor was CMV seronegative and was included in the group of hundreds of seronegative cohort members. A peripheral blood sample was provided by each donor, and peripheral blood mononuclear cells were used for TCR beta sequencing. Genomic DNA was extracted from the blood cell samples with the Qiagen DNeasy Blood Extraction Kit.

Sequences were obtained from PBMCs. The chain is assembled from TRBV30 and TRBJ1-2, with TRBD1 identical over 7 junction bases. This TCR came from a man aged 40-50 years in good health and CMV-seronegative. The DNA sequence reads TGTGCCTGGAGTGTGGCAGGGGGGAAAGGCTACACCTTC. The encoded protein is CAWSVAGGKGYTF.